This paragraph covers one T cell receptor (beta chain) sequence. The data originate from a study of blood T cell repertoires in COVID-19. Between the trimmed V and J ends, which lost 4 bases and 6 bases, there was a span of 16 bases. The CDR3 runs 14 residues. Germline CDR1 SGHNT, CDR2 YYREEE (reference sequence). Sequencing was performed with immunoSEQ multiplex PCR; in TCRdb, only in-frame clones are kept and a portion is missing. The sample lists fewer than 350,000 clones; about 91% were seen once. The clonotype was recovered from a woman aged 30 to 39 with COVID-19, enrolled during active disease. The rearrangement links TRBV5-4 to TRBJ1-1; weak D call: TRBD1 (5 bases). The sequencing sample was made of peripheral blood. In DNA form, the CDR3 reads TGTGCCAGCAGCCCCAGGGATGGTTTAGCTGAAGCTTTCTTT. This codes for CASSPRDGLAEAFF. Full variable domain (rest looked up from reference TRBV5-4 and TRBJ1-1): ETGVTQSPTHLIKTRGQQVTLRCSSQSGHNTVSWYQQALGQGPQFIFQYYREEENGRGNFPPRFSGLQFPNYSSELNVNALELDDSALYLCASSPRDGLAEAFFGQGTRLTVV.